Following are 14 T cell receptor beta chains from one sample sequenced in a study of T cells in tuberculosis (dated by TCRdb to the late 2010s). The library was built by means of the immunoSEQ multiplex PCR assay. TCRdb took this table from immuneACCESS and kept in-frame rearrangements with V and J called. Such tables lack part of the clones; where checked against another copy, unresolved V genes explain under half of the gap, and the rest is unexplained. Here the sample has tens of thousands of clones; about 92% occur a single time. The top ten hold approximately 6.8% of the sample. The sample's time point label, decoded: new active TB diagnosis, blood taken before or within 7 days of starting treatment. The source was PBMCs, collected at tuberculosis diagnosis. These receptors all stem from an adult with tuberculosis. Some clones in this sample may be carry-over from other donors' samples.

The chain joins TRBV18 to TRBJ2-1, with 7 bases matching TRBD2. CDR3 length: 15 residues. V lost 3 bases and J lost 7; bases outside the gene matches: 9. Germline V gene lookup returns CDR1 KGHSH and CDR2 LQKENI. The DNA for the CDR3 is TGTGCCAGCTCACCGCAGCCGCGGGGGTTGAATGAGCAGTTCTTC. Translating it yields CASSPQPRGLNEQFF.

This rearrangement joins TRBV9 to TRBJ1-2, with a possible D match to TRBD1 (5 bases). V was cut by 0 bases and J by 7 bases, with 19 bases left in between. There are 16 residues in the CDR3. Germline assignment: CDR1 SGDLS and CDR2 YYNGEE. The CDR3 sequence: CASSVASIGGSRGYTF. The CDR3 DNA is TGTGCCAGCAGCGTAGCGTCGATTGGGGGGTCCCGTGGCTACACCTTC.

The chain combines TRBV4-2 with TRBJ1-6, with 7 nucleotides matching TRBD1. The CDR3 runs to 18 residues. The V gene's germline CDR1 is LGHNA and CDR2 YNFKEQ. Trimming took 1 base from V and 4 from J; bases not matched to a gene: 10. For the CDR3, the DNA is TGTGCCAGCAGCCAAGCCTGGATACCGGGACAGTATAATTCACCCCTCCACTTT. It encodes CASSQAWIPGQYNSPLHF.

The chain recombines TRBV6-5 with TRBJ1-2, with TRBD1 matching over 8 bases. The trim removed 6 bases at V and 4 bases at J, leaving 7 bases unmatched. The germline V gene encodes CDR1 MNHEY and CDR2 SVGAGI. This CDR3 has 14 amino acids. The CDR3 region has the DNA TGTGCCAGCAGCAGACGGACAGGGATCTATGGCTACACCTTC. Its protein is CASSRRTGIYGYTF.

This chain uses TRBV25-1 with TRBJ1-1; no firm D call. The V gene lost 3 bases and the J gene lost 0 bases, with 8 bases spanning the gap. The CDR3 totals 14 residues. The germline CDR1 and CDR2 sequences are MGHDK and SYGVNS. In DNA form, the CDR3 reads TGTGCCAGCAGTGAGGCAGGAATGAACACTGAAGCTTTCTTT. Amino acid sequence: CASSEAGMNTEAFF.

The V gene is TRBV9, the J gene TRBJ2-2, with TRBD2 as a possible D gene (5 bases). The germline V gene has CDR1 SGDLS and CDR2 YYNGEE. Deletions cut 1 base from V and 4 bases from J, with 8 bases between. The CDR3 consists of 14 residues. The CDR3 DNA is TGTGCCAGCAGCGTAATTGGAGGCACCGGGGAGCTGTTTTTT. Protein product: CASSVIGGTGELFF.

The J gene is TRBJ2-5, the V gene TRBV28; 9 nucleotides match TRBD1. The germline CDR1 and CDR2 sequences are MDHEN and SYDVKM. This CDR3 region has 15 residues. Losses at the gene ends were 4 bases for V and 5 bases for J; bases not matched to a gene: 8. In nucleotides, the CDR3 is TGTGCCAGCAGTTCTGGACAGGGGTTCTGGGAGACCCAGTACTTC. Protein product: CASSSGQGFWETQYF.

The chain employs TRBV19 and TRBJ2-6; a weak D match, TRBD2 (7 bases). V was shortened by 4 bases and J by 2 bases, with 12 bases between the two germline ends. Germline V gives CDR1 LNHDA, CDR2 SQIVND (reference sequence). The CDR3 has 16 residues. This CDR3 reads CASSTRGGAGANVLTF. Here the CDR3 DNA reads TGTGCCAGTAGTACCCGAGGGGGGGCTGGGGCCAACGTCCTGACTTTC.

Written as DNA, the CDR3 is TGCAGCGTTGATTCCGCAGATATTAACTATGGCTACACCTTC. Amino acid sequence: CSVDSADINYGYTF. V gene TRBV29-1 combines with J gene TRBJ1-2; D gene unclear. This CDR3 is built from 14 residues. V was trimmed by 3 bases and J by 1 base, leaving 12 bases between them. Germline values: CDR1 SQVTM, CDR2 ANQGSEA.

V usage is TRBV7-8 and J usage is TRBJ2-7; D may be TRBD1 (5 bases). There are 14 residues in the CDR3. The germline V gene encodes CDR1 SGHVS and CDR2 FQNEAQ. Trimming left V 6 bases short and J 1 base short, with 13 bases between. CDR3 DNA sequence: TGTGCCAGCAGTATAATTAGGGGATCCTACGAGCAGTACTTC. The encoded protein is CASSIIRGSYEQYF. The full variable domain, its missing parts supplied by reference TRBV7-8 and TRBJ2-7, is GAGVSQSPRYKVAKRGQDVALRCDPISGHVSLFWYQQALGQGPEFLTYFQNEAQLDKSGLPSDRFFAERPEGSVSTLKIQRTQQEDSAVYLCASSIIRGSYEQYFGPGTRLTVT.

This chain links TRBV19 with TRBJ1-6; TRBD1 agrees at 12 bases. This CDR3 has 19 amino acids. With 5 bases clipped from V and 6 bases from J, the junction kept 14 bases outside the gene matches. Germline V gives CDR1 LNHDA, CDR2 SQIVND (reference sequence). CDR3 in amino acids: CASSRWGQGARGSNSPLHF. CDR3 coding DNA: TGTGCCAGTAGTCGGTGGGGACAGGGGGCGCGAGGAAGTAATTCACCCCTCCACTTT.

V gene TRBV18 combines with J gene TRBJ2-3; possible D gene TRBD2, 6 bases. Germline lookup yields CDR1 KGHSH and CDR2 LQKENI. V gave up 2 bases and J gave up 2 bases, with 8 bases separating them. CDR3 length equals 14 residues. CDR3 amino acids: CASSPGGYTDTQYF. The DNA of the CDR3 is TGTGCCAGCTCACCAGGGGGGTACACAGATACGCAGTATTTT.

In this sample, this clone turned up a few times. The V gene is TRBV2, the J gene TRBJ2-7; 8 bases match TRBD1. The CDR3 runs 14 residues. Trimming removed 6 bases from V and 0 bases from J; junction bases left unmatched: 4. CDR1 and CDR2 (germline): SNHLY, FYNNEI. CDR3 DNA: TGTGCCAGCAGGTTAACAGGGGGCTCCTACGAGCAGTACTTC. Protein sequence: CASRLTGGSYEQYF.

This chain joins TRBV7-8 and TRBJ2-5; TRBD2 might be the D (6 bases). Trimming shortened V by 4 bases and J by 1 base, and 25 bases separated the two germline ends. Germline CDR1 reads SGHVS; CDR2 reads FQNEAQ. This CDR3 is built from 19 residues. In nucleotides, the CDR3 is TGTGCCAGCAGCTGGGGGGTCGGACAAGGGACCGGGTCCCAAGAGACCCAGTACTTC. Translating it yields CASSWGVGQGTGSQETQYF.